The next 9 T cell receptor beta chains were all read from a single sample in a study of T cell changes during pregnancy in multiple sclerosis. Method: immunoSEQ multiplex PCR; TCRdb's copy keeps in-frame clones and lacks some. Altogether 95,000 to 150,000 clones are present, over 85% being singletons, with the ten largest covering approximately 6.2%. The source was peripheral blood, collected before pregnancy. These receptors were obtained from a female donor with multiple sclerosis, enrolled in a pregnancy study.

This chain uses TRBV4-1 with TRBJ1-5; D might be TRBD1 (5 bases). The CDR3 is 15 residues long. Germline V gives CDR1 MGHRA, CDR2 YSYEKL. V lost 0 bases to trimming and J lost 6 bases, with 12 bases between them. The CDR3 nucleotides are TGCGCCAGCAGCCAAGATTCCGGGGGGGGTCAGCCCCAGCATTTT. Translated: CASSQDSGGGQPQHF.

The J gene is TRBJ1-1, the V gene TRBV6-6; 9 bases agree with TRBD1. Trimming took 5 bases from V and 4 from J; bases not matched to a gene: 8. The germline V gene has CDR1 MNHNY and CDR2 SVGAGI (reference sequence). The CDR3 is 15 amino acids. DNA of the CDR3: TGTGCCAGCAGTCCCTTGGGACAGGGTAGCACTGAAGCTTTCTTT. The encoded protein is CASSPLGQGSTEAFF.

This rearrangement joins TRBV7-2 to TRBJ2-1, with 7 bases that match TRBD2. The CDR3 consists of 17 residues. The germline gives CDR1 SGHTA, CDR2 FQGNSA. V dropped 1 base and J dropped 4; count of bases not matched to a gene: 10. The CDR3, as DNA: TGTGCCAGCAGCTTAGTATCAGGACTAGGTGGTTACAATGAGCAGTTCTTC. Translated, it gives CASSLVSGLGGYNEQFF.

This chain links TRBV10-1 with TRBJ2-3, with TRBD2 identical over 10 bases. The CDR3 contains 17 residues. Unmatched junction bases numbered 9, after V lost 4 bases and J lost 2 bases. Germline loops: CDR1 WNHNN, CDR2 SYGVQD (reference sequence). CDR3 bases: TGCGCCAGCAGTGGGGGATTAGCGGGAGGCTACACAGATACGCAGTATTTT. Translation gives CASSGGLAGGYTDTQYF.

The V call is TRBV9, the J call TRBJ2-3; D remains ambiguous. The CDR3 is 15 amino acids. Trimming took off 4 bases at V and 0 bases at J, with 12 bases between the two ends. Germline-derived CDR1 and CDR2 are SGDLS and YYNGEE. The CDR3 sequence: CASSSPRYSTDTQYF. In DNA, the CDR3 is TGTGCCAGCAGCTCCCCGAGGTATAGCACAGATACGCAGTATTTT.

This chain connects TRBV11-2 to TRBJ1-6, with TRBD1 identical over 7 bases. The germline V gene encodes CDR1 SGHAT and CDR2 FQNNGV. CDR3 length: 15 residues. V dropped 4 bases and J dropped 10; count of bases not matched to a gene: 10. This CDR3 reads CASSSTGVGSSPLHF. CDR3 nucleotide sequence: TGTGCCAGCAGCTCAACAGGGGTAGGGAGCTCACCCCTCCACTTT.

This clone has a single count. The rearrangement links TRBV2 to TRBJ1-5; D might be TRBD1 (5 bases). The V end lost 4 bases, the J end lost 0 bases, and 16 bases lay between the germline ends. The CDR3 runs 17 residues. The germline CDR1 and CDR2 sequences are SNHLY and FYNNEI. The CDR3 protein is CASSGAPTDYSNQPQHF. The CDR3, as DNA: TGTGCCAGCAGTGGAGCCCCGACAGATTATAGCAATCAGCCCCAGCATTTT.

Concerning this clone itself: An end of the junction differs from the germline gene, which may be a read error. Other nucleotide sequences from this sample produce the same CDR3. The chain joins TRBV10-3 to TRBJ1-2; unclear D gene. This CDR3 is 14 amino acids long. Germline CDR1 is ENHRY and CDR2 is SYGVKD. CDR3 in DNA: TGCGCCATCAGTGAAATGTCAGCTAACTATGGCTACACCTTC. Its protein product is CAISEMSANYGYTF.

There are a few counts of this clone. The chain is built from TRBV6-5 and TRBJ1-1, with D possibly matching TRBD1 (6 bases). Looked up from germline, CDR1 is MNHEY and CDR2 is SVGAGI. The CDR3 length is 15 residues. V lost 6 bases, J lost 1 base, and 15 bases lay in between. The CDR3, as DNA: TGTGCCAGCAGGGGGGCGGGGGCAGGGAACACTGAAGCTTTCTTT. Translation: CASRGAGAGNTEAFF.